This T cell receptor (beta chain) was recorded in a study of cytomegalovirus exposure and HLA in healthy donors. Study context: One earlier analysis, a look at about 179 million T cells, found roughly 120 million unique TCR beta sequences.

The PCR ran on 60 Vbeta and 13 Jbeta primers. Generated by immunoSEQ multiplex PCR, the TCRdb table keeps only in-frame clones and is missing some. This table has about 160,000 clones, roughly 80% appearing once. Study-wide findings and caveats: The later analysis indicated that the majority of CMV-associated TCR beta chains appeared HLA-restricted.

This clone was counted once. Its antigen is unidentified. V was cut by 2 bases and J by 2 bases, with 7 bases left in between. CDR1 LGHNA and CDR2 YSLEER come from the germline V gene. This CDR3 has 13 residues. The chain is built from TRBV4-3 and TRBJ2-7; D gene ambiguous. Sequencing input: PBMCs. The TCR was taken from a woman between 45 and 60 years old in good health and CMV-seronegative. The CDR3: CASSQSETYEQYF. In nucleotides, the CDR3 is TGCGCCAGCAGCCAATCAGAAACCTACGAGCAGTACTTC.